In this sample, the clone carrying this TCR beta chain turned up once. Aged 18 to 65, the patients with hyperthyroidism had under 2 months' duration and were newly diagnosed. Trimming left V 4 bases short and J 5 bases short, with 7 bases between. This CDR3 contains 12 residues. Germline loops: CDR1 KGHDR, CDR2 SFDVKD. This entry is derived from a study of Graves' ophthalmopathy and Graves' hyperthyroidism. The authors amplified TCR beta CDR3 regions, and they did so from RNA transcripts for repertoire sequencing. First-round RT-PCR with HTBI primers preceded a second-round multiplex PCR. TCRdb redid the calling of the multiplex PCR reads with MiXCR, one entry per CDR3 protein. The data hold roughly 600,000 distinct CDR3 sequences, with 39% observed a single time.

The sample consisted of peripheral blood or thyroid tissue (not recorded which). The rearrangement joins TRBV24-1 to TRBJ2-5; D call uncertain. This receptor was identified in an adult man with Graves' hyperthyroidism. The CDR3, as DNA: TGTGCCACCAGTGAAAACAATGAGACCCAGTACTTC. It codes for CATSENNETQYF.